This T cell receptor beta chain comes out of a study of OX40 agonist ivuxolimab in advanced cancers. The overall study: An agonistic human IgG2 monoclonal antibody against OX40 (CD134) was given. Past anti-PD-1, anti-PD-L1 or anti-CTLA-4 therapy was accepted, and 40% to 45% had received some.

The data were produced by immunoSEQ multiplex PCR, yet TCRdb's version contains in-frame clones alone and is incomplete. The sample lists about 100,000 clones; more than 95% were seen once. CDR1 MNHEY and CDR2 SMNVEV come from the germline V gene (reference sequence). The CDR3 totals 11 residues. The V end was cut by 10 bases, the J end by 10 bases, with 14 bases between. This chain links TRBV27 with TRBJ2-1; possibly TRBD1 for D (6 bases). The sequencing used CD4+ or CD8+ T cells sorted from blood, collected in a trial of the OX40 agonist ivuxolimab. This TCR was recovered from an adult with an advanced solid tumor such as melanoma, head and neck, liver or kidney cancer. The CDR3: CATFVQGEQFF. The CDR3 coding sequence is TGTGCCACCTTTGTCCAGGGGGAGCAGTTCTTC.